A selection of T cell receptor beta chains follows, all from one sample in a study of OX40 agonist ivuxolimab in advanced cancers. Using immunoSEQ multiplex PCR, the repertoire was profiled, and TCRdb retains in-frame clones only, with some absent. The data show about 58,000 clones, with around 83% seen just once and approximately 1% held by the top ten. The source was CD4+ or CD8+ T cells sorted from blood, collected in a trial of the OX40 agonist ivuxolimab. The receptor set was obtained from an adult with an advanced solid tumor such as melanoma, head and neck, liver or kidney cancer. CDR3s include the opening cysteine and the closing phenylalanine or tryptophan. The D gene is left open where the match is weak. Rows may omit the clone size; those that give it use once, few, many or a size class.

v_call	j_call	cdr3_length	d_call	clone_size	cdr3_nt	cdr3_aa
TRBV5-1	TRBJ2-1	13	.	.	TGCGCCAGCAGCTCGGGTCTCACACATGAGCAGTTCTTC	CASSSGLTHEQFF
TRBV2	TRBJ1-5	15	.	.	TGTGCCAGCAGTGACAAGGGCTTAAGCAATCAGCCCCAGCATTTT	CASSDKGLSNQPQHF
TRBV5-4	TRBJ2-7	13	.	few	TGTGCCAGCAGCATAAACCGACAGTACGAGCAGTACTTC	CASSINRQYEQYF
TRBV11-2	TRBJ2-5	13	.	.	TGTGCCAGCGTTTTGCCCCCCATGGAGACCCAGTACTTC	CASVLPPMETQYF
TRBV18	TRBJ2-7	15	.	.	TGTGCCAGCTCACCAAATCCCGGGGGGCCCTACGAGCAGTACTTC	CASSPNPGGPYEQYF
TRBV7-8	TRBJ1-2	15	TRBD1	.	TGTGCCAGCAGCCCCCCGACAGGGATGGTTTATGGCTACACCTTC	CASSPPTGMVYGYTF
TRBV19	TRBJ1-1	16	.	.	TGTGCCAGTAGTATGGTGTACGACGGCCTGAACACTGAAGCTTTCTTT	CASSMVYDGLNTEAFF
TRBV2	TRBJ1-2	12	.	.	TGTGCCAGCAGTGGGGGGGTTGGAGGCTACACCTTC	CASSGGVGGYTF
TRBV27	TRBJ2-5	13	TRBD1	.	TGTGCCAGCAGAAGACAGGGCCAAGAGACCCAGTACTTC	CASRRQGQETQYF
TRBV18	TRBJ1-2	14	TRBD1	few	TGTGCCAGCTCACAATTCCGGGACAGGGTCGGCTACACCTTC	CASSQFRDRVGYTF
TRBV6-1	TRBJ2-5	15	TRBD2	.	TGTGCCAGCAGTGCCCTAGCGGGGGGGCGGGAGACCCAGTACTTC	CASSALAGGRETQYF
TRBV18	TRBJ1-5	15	.	.	TGTGCCAGCTCACCCCTAACAGGGACCAATCAGCCCCAGCATTTT	CASSPLTGTNQPQHF
TRBV6-5	TRBJ1-1	12	.	.	TGTGCCAGCAGTTTTGACAGAACTGAAGCTTTCTTT	CASSFDRTEAFF
TRBV18	TRBJ2-1	12	.	.	TGTGCCAGCTCACCACAGGTTACTGAGCAGTTCTTC	CASSPQVTEQFF
TRBV7-2	TRBJ2-1	17	.	.	TGTGCCAGCAGCCTAACGACGGGCGGGACCCCCTACAATGAGCAGTTCTTC	CASSLTTGGTPYNEQFF
TRBV2	TRBJ1-5	15	.	.	TGTGCCAGCCGCCCCGGGACGGTTAGCAATCAGCCCCAGCATTTT	CASRPGTVSNQPQHF
TRBV7-8	TRBJ2-3	18	.	.	TGTGCCAGCAGCCGGGGAGGGACAGGTTCCCGAAGGACAGATACGCAGTATTTT	CASSRGGTGSRRTDTQYF
TRBV11-2	TRBJ2-2	17	.	.	TGTGCCAGCACCGACTTCCGGGGGCTCATTAGGTCCGGGGAGCTGTTTTTT	CASTDFRGLIRSGELFF
TRBV18	TRBJ1-2	13	TRBD1	.	TGTGCCAGCTCTGAGGGGACAGACTATGGCTACACCTTC	CASSEGTDYGYTF
TRBV5-6	TRBJ1-1	15	.	.	TGTGCCAGCAGCTTGGTCGGGGGGGTGAACACTGAAGCTTTCTTT	CASSLVGGVNTEAFF
TRBV5-1	TRBJ1-1	14	TRBD1	.	TGCGCCAGCAGCTTGGTGGACAGGGGATCTGAAGCTTTCTTT	CASSLVDRGSEAFF
TRBV27	TRBJ1-1	13	.	.	TGTGCCAGCAGTCACTTCATGAACACTGAAGCTTTCTTT	CASSHFMNTEAFF
TRBV10-3	TRBJ1-1	13	.	.	TGTGCCATCAGTGAGAGGATGAACACTGAAGCTTTCTTT	CAISERMNTEAFF
TRBV18	TRBJ2-3	13	.	once	TGTGCCAGCTCATCCGACAGAACAGATACGCAGTATTTT	CASSSDRTDTQYF
TRBV2	TRBJ2-7	14	.	.	TGTGCCAGCAGTGAAGCCACCGCAGGGTTCGAGCAGTACTTC	CASSEATAGFEQYF
TRBV19	TRBJ2-6	18	TRBD2	.	TGTGCCAGTAGGCCACCGGGACTAAGAGGGTCTGGGGCCAACGTCCTGACTTTC	CASRPPGLRGSGANVLTF
TRBV5-1	TRBJ2-3	16	.	.	TGCGCCAGCAGCTTGGATGGAAGAGGGGAGGCAGATACGCAGTATTTT	CASSLDGRGEADTQYF
TRBV12-1	TRBJ1-1	17	.	.	TGTGCCAGCAGCTTTGCGGGGGGAGGAGGAATGAACACTGAAGCTTTCTTT	CASSFAGGGGMNTEAFF
TRBV11-3	TRBJ2-7	14	.	.	TGTGCCAGCAGCCCTACCGGAAAACCCTACGAGCAGTACTTC	CASSPTGKPYEQYF
TRBV30	TRBJ2-7	14	.	.	TGTGCCTGGAGTGGGCAGCTGGGGCCCCACGAGCAGTACTTC	CAWSGQLGPHEQYF
TRBV7-8	TRBJ1-6	15	.	.	TGTGCCTCCCAAGATGGAAGCTCCTATAATTCACCCCTCCACTTT	CASQDGSSYNSPLHF
TRBV5-1	TRBJ1-2	15	.	.	TGCGCCAGCAGGATAACAGGGAGGGTTGACTATGGCTACACCTTC	CASRITGRVDYGYTF
TRBV11-2	TRBJ1-1	14	.	.	TGTGCCAGCAGCTTACCCACAGAAAACACTGAAGCTTTCTTT	CASSLPTENTEAFF
TRBV6-5	TRBJ2-7	13	TRBD1	.	TGTGCCAGCAGTTTATACAGGGGCTACGAGCAGTACTTC	CASSLYRGYEQYF
TRBV7-2	TRBJ2-2	12	.	.	TGTGCCAGCAGCAAGGGGGTCGGGGAGCTGTTTTTT	CASSKGVGELFF
TRBV7-2	TRBJ1-2	12	.	.	TGTGCCAGCAGCCCCGTCGGGTATGGCTACACCTTC	CASSPVGYGYTF
TRBV7-3	TRBJ1-6	13	.	.	TGTGCCAGCAGCTTCACAGATAATTCACCCCTCCACTTT	CASSFTDNSPLHF
TRBV6-1	TRBJ2-7	15	TRBD1	few	TGTGCCAGCAGTGAGATGCTACAGGGGTCCTACGAGCAGTACTTC	CASSEMLQGSYEQYF
TRBV11-2	TRBJ1-6	15	.	few	TGTGCCAGCAGCGCATCCCTCTCCTATAATTCACCCCTCCACTTT	CASSASLSYNSPLHF
TRBV28	TRBJ1-4	17	TRBD1	.	TGTGCCAGCAGTCGGAGGACTTGGGACAGAGAAAATGAAAAACTGTTTTTT	CASSRRTWDRENEKLFF
TRBV7-9	TRBJ1-3	16	.	.	TGTGCCAGCAGCCCGACGAGGGGAACCTCTGGAAACACCATATATTTT	CASSPTRGTSGNTIYF
TRBV5-4	TRBJ1-2	14	.	.	TGTGCCAGCAGCTTGGTAGGAGGGTCGTTAGGCTACACCTTC	CASSLVGGSLGYTF
TRBV18	TRBJ2-3	14	TRBD2	.	TGTGCCAGCTCACCCGGGACTAGCGCAGATACGCAGTATTTT	CASSPGTSADTQYF
TRBV18	TRBJ1-5	16	.	.	TGTGCCAGCTCACCCCGAGGGCCTAATAGCAATCAGCCCCAGCATTTT	CASSPRGPNSNQPQHF
TRBV9	TRBJ2-7	14	.	once	TGTGCCAGCAGCGTAGGGGACCCTACCGGCGAGCAGTACTTC	CASSVGDPTGEQYF
TRBV19	TRBJ1-4	14	TRBD1	.	TGTGCCAGTAGTATGGGACAGGGGGGAGAAAAACTGTTTTTT	CASSMGQGGEKLFF
TRBV6-4	TRBJ1-1	13	.	.	TGTGCCAGCAGTGCGGGGGCGAGGACTGAAGCTTTCTTT	CASSAGARTEAFF
TRBV28	TRBJ1-1	14	.	.	TGTGCCAGCAGAAAAGACAGGATTCGTACTGAAGCTTTCTTT	CASRKDRIRTEAFF
TRBV7-2	TRBJ2-1	14	TRBD2	.	TGTGCCGGGAGGAGCGGGGGCCGTTACAATGAGCAGTTCTTC	CAGRSGGRYNEQFF
TRBV6-1	TRBJ1-3	14	.	once	TGTGCCAGCAACAGGGCTTACTCTGGAAACACCATATATTTT	CASNRAYSGNTIYF
TRBV5-3	TRBJ1-2	13	.	.	TGTGCCAGAAGCTTACGGGGTCTCTATGGCTACACCTTC	CARSLRGLYGYTF
TRBV18	TRBJ2-2	13	.	.	TGTGCCAGCTCACCACAGGGGGCCGGGGAGCTGTTTTTT	CASSPQGAGELFF